These 2 T cell receptor beta chains came from one sample sequenced in a study of identical twins. A single record per CDR3 protein comes from TCRdb applying MiXCR to the 5' RACE reads. Of roughly 1.6 million distinct CDR3 sequences listed, 25% to 35% are singletons. The sequencing input was cord blood. Receptors originate from a newborn girl in good health.

The chain recombines TRBV4-2 with TRBJ2-1; D ambiguous. The CDR3 extends over 15 amino acids. V was trimmed by 5 bases and J by 6 bases, leaving 17 bases between them. Germline CDR1 is LGHNA and CDR2 is YNFKEQ. CDR3 region: CASSFNPAVGNEQFF. CDR3 DNA sequence: TGTGCCAGCAGCTTCAACCCAGCTGTGGGCAATGAGCAGTTCTTC.

The sample holds a few counts of this clonotype. The chain uses TRBV5-5 and TRBJ2-3; TRBD1 might be the D (6 bases). V was cut by 0 bases and J by 5 bases, with 19 bases left in between. Germline-derived CDR1 and CDR2 are SGHKS and YYEKEE (reference sequence). CDR3 length: 17 amino acids. For the CDR3, the DNA is TGTGCCAGCAGCTTGGACCGCCGGGACACCGCTGGAGATACGCAGTATTTT. Protein product: CASSLDRRDTAGDTQYF.